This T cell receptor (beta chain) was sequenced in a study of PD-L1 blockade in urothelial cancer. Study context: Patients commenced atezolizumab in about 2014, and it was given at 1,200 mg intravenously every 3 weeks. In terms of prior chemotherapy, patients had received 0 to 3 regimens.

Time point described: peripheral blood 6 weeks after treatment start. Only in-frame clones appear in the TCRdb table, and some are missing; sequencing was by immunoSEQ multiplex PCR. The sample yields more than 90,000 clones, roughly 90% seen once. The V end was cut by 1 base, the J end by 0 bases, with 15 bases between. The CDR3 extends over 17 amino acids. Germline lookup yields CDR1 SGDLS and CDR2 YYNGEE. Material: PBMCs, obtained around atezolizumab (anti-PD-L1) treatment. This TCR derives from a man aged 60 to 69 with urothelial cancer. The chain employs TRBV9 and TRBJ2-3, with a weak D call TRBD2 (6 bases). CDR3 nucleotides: TGTGCCAGCAGCGTACGGGGGTTACTTGATAGCACAGATACGCAGTATTTT. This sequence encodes CASSVRGLLDSTDTQYF.